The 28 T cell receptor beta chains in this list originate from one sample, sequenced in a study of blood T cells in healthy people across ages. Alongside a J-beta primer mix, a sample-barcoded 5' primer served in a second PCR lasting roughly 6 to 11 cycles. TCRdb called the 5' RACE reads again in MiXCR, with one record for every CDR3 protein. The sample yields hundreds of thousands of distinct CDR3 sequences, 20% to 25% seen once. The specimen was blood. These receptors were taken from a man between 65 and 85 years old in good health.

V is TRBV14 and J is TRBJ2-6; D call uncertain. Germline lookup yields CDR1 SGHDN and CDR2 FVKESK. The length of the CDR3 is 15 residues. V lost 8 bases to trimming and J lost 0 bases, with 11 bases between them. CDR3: CASRRSFSGANVLTF. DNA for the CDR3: TGTGCCAGCCGGCGTTCCTTCTCTGGGGCCAACGTCCTGACTTTC.

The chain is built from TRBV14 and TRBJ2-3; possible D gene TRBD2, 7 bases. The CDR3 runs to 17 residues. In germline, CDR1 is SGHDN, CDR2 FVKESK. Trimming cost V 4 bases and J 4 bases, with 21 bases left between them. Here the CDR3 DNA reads TGTGCCAGCAGCCGACGAGGAGGGGGGGGCCATGCAGATACGCAGTATTTT. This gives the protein CASSRRGGGGHADTQYF.

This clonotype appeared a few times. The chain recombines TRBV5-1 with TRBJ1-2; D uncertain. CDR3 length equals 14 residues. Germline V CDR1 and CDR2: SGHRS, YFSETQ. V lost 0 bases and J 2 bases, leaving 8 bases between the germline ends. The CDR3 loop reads CASSLESKNYGYTF. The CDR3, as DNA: TGCGCCAGCAGCTTGGAGTCCAAGAACTATGGCTACACCTTC.

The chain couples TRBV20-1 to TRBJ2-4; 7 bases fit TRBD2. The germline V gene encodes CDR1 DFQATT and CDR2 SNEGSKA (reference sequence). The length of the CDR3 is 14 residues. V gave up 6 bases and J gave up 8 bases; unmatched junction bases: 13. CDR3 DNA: TGCAGTGCCGTGGGGGGGAGGGCTTCATACATTCAGTACTTC. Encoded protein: CSAVGGRASYIQYF.

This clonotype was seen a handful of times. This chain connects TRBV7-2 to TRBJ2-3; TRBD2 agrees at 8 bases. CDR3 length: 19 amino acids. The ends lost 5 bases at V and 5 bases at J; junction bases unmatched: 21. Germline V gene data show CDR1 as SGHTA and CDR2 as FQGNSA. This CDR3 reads CASSPPALAHGGARDTQYF. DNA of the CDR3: TGTGCCAGCAGCCCCCCAGCTTTGGCCCACGGGGGGGCCAGAGATACGCAGTATTTT.

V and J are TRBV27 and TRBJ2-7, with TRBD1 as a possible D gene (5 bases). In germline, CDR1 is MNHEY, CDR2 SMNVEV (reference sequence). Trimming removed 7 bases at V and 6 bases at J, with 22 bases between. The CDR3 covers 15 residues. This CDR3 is CASTRRAGIMVEQYF. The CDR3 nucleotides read TGTGCCAGCACCCGAAGGGCAGGGATAATGGTCGAGCAGTACTTC.

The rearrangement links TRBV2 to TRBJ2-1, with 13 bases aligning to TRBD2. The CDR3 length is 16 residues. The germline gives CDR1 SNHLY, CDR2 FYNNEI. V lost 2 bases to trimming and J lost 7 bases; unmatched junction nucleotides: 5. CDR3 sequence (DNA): TGTGCCAGCAGTGAATTGGGACTAGCGGGGCGGAATGAGCAGTTCTTC. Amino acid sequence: CASSELGLAGRNEQFF.

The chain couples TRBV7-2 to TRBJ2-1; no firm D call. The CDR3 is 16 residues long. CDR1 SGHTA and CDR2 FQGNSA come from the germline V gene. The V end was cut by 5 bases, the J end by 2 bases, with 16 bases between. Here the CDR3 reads CASSPDLRVTYNEQFF. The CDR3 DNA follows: TGTGCCAGCAGCCCTGATCTCCGGGTAACCTACAATGAGCAGTTCTTC.

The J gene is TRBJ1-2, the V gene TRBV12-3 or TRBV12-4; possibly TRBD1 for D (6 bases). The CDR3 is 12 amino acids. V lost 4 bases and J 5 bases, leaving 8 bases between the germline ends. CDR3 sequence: CASSWGLYGYTF. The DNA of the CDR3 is TGTGCCAGCAGTTGGGGGCTTTATGGCTACACCTTC.

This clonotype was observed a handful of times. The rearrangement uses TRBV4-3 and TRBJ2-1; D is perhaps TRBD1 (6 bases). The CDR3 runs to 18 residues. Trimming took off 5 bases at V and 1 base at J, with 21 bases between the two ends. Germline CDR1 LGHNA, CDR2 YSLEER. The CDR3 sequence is CASSGRLQGFGSYNEQFF. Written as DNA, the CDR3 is TGCGCCAGCAGCGGTAGACTACAGGGATTTGGGTCCTACAATGAGCAGTTCTTC.

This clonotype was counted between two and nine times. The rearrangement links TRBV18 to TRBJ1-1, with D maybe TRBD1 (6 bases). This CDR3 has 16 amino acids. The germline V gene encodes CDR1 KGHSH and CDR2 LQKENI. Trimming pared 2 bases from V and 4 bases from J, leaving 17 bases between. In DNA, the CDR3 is TGTGCCAGCTCACCATCCTTGGACAGAGCGAGCACTGAAGCTTTCTTT. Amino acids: CASSPSLDRASTEAFF.

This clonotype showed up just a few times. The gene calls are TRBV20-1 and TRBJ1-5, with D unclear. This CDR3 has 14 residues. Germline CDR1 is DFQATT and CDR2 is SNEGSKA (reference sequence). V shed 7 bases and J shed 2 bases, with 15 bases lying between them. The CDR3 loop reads CSGMRAARNQPQHF. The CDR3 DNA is TGCAGTGGGATGAGGGCAGCTCGCAATCAGCCCCAGCATTTT.

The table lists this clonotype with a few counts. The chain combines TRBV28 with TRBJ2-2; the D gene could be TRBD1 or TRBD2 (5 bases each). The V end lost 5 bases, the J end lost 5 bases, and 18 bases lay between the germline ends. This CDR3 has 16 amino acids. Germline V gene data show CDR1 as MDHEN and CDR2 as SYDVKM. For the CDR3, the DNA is TGTGCCAGCAGTCCCCCTGGGGGAGTCGGGACCGGGGAGCTGTTTTTT. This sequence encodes CASSPPGGVGTGELFF.

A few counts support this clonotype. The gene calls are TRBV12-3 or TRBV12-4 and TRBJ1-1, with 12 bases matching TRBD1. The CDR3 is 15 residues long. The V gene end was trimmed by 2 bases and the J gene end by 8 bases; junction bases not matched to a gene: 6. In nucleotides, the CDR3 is TGTGCCAGCAGTTTAACCGGGACAGGGGGCTCCGAAGCTTTCTTT. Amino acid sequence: CASSLTGTGGSEAFF.

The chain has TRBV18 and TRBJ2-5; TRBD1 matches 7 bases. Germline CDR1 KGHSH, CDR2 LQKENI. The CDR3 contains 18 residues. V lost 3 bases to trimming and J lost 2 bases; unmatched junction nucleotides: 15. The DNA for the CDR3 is TGTGCCAGCTCACCTATCAGAGACCTGACAGGGAAACAAGAGACCCAGTACTTC. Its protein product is CASSPIRDLTGKQETQYF.

The CDR3 region is CASSEYRSTDTQYF. The CDR3 region has the DNA TGTGCCAGCAGTGAATACAGAAGCACAGATACGCAGTATTTT. V gene TRBV6-1 combines with J gene TRBJ2-3; D gene unclear. With 2 bases removed from V and 0 bases from J, the gap between germline ends came to 6 bases. CDR3 length: 14 amino acids. Germline CDR1 MNHNS, CDR2 SASEGT.

The CDR3 nucleotides are TGCAGTGCTAGGGCGGGGGTGATTAGGACCCAGTACTTC. Translated: CSARAGVIRTQYF. The V and J genes are TRBV20-1 and TRBJ2-5; 7 positions agree with TRBD2. J lost 7 bases, V lost 3 bases, and 8 bases had no gene match. From germline, CDR1 is DFQATT and CDR2 SNEGSKA (reference sequence). The CDR3 covers 13 residues.

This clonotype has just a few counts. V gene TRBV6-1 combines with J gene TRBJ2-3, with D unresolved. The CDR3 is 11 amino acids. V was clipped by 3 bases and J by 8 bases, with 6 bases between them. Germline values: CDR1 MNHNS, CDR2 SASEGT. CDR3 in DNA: TGTGCCAGCAGTGAGACCAGTACGCAGTATTTT. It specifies CASSETSTQYF.

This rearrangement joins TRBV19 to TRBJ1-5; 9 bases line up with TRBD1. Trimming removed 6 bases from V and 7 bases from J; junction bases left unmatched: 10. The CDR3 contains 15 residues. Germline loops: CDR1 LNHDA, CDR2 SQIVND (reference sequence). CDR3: CASREGQGNEQPQHF. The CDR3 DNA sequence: TGTGCCAGTAGAGAGGGACAGGGAAACGAACAGCCCCAGCATTTT. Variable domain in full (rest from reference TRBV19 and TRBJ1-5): DGGITQSPKYLFRKEGQNVTLSCEQNLNHDAMYWYRQDPGQGLRLIYYSQIVNDFQKGDIAEGYSVSREKKESFPLTVTSAQKNPTAFYLCASREGQGNEQPQHFGDGTRLSIL.

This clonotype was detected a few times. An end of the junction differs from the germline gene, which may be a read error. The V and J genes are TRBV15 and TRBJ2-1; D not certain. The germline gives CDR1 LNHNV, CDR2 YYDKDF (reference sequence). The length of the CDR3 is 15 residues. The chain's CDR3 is CATSRGLGLYSERFF. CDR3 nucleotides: TGTGCCACCAGCAGAGGGTTAGGTCTATACAGTGAGCGGTTCTTC.

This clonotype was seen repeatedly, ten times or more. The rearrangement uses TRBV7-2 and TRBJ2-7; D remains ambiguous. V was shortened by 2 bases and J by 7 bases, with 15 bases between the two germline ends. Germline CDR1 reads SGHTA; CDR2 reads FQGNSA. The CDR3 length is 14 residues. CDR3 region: CASSLFPSSEEQYF. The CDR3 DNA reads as TGTGCCAGCAGCTTATTCCCGTCTTCGGAGGAGCAGTACTTC. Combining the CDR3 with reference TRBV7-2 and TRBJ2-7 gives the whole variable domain GAGVSQSPSNKVTEKGKDVELRCDPISGHTALYWYRQSLGQGLEFLIYFQGNSAPDKSGLPSDRFSAERTGGSVSTLTIQRTQQEDSAVYLCASSLFPSSEEQYFGPGTRLTVT.

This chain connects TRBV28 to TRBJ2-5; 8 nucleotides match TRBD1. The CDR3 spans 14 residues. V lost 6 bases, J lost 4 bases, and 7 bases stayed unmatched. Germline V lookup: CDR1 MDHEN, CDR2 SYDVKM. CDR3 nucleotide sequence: TGTGCCAGCAGCCTTGCGGGACAGGTAGAGACCCAGTACTTC. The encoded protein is CASSLAGQVETQYF.

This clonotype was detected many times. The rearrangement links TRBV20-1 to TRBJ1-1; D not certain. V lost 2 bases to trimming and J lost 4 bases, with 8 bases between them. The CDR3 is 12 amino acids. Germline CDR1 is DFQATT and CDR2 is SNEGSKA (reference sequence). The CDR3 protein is CSARSKGTEAFF. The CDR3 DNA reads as TGCAGTGCTAGAAGTAAGGGCACTGAAGCTTTCTTT.

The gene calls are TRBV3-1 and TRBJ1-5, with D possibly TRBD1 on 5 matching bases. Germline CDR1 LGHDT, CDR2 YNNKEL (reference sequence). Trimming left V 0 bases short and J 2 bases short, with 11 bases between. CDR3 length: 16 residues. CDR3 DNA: TGTGCCAGCAGCCAAGATCTCACGGGGGGCAATCAGCCCCAGCATTTT. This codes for CASSQDLTGGNQPQHF. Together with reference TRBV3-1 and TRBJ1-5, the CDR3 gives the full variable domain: DTAVSQTPKYLVTQMGNDKSIKCEQNLGHDTMYWYKQDSKKFLKIMFSYNNKELIINETVPNRFSPKSPDKAHLNLHINSLELGDSAVYFCASSQDLTGGNQPQHFGDGTRLSIL.

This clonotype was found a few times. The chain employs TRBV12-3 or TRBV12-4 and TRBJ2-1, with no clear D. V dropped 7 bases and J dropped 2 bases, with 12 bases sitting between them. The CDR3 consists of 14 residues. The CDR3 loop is CASTMGSPYNEQFF. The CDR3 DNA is TGTGCCAGCACCATGGGGTCTCCCTACAATGAGCAGTTCTTC.

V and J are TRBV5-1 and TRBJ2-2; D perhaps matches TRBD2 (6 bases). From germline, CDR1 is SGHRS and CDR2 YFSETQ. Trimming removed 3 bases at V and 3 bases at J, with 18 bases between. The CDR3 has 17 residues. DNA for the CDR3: TGCGCCAGCAGCTCCGCCTTGGGGGGTACGGACACCGGGGAGCTGTTTTTT. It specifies CASSSALGGTDTGELFF.

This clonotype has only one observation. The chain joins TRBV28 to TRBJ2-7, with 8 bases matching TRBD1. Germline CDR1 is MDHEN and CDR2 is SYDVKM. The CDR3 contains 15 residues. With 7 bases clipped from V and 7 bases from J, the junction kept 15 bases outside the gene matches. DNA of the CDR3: TGTGCCAGCACTACAAAGGGGACAGGCTCGGGGGAGCAGTACTTC. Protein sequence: CASTTKGTGSGEQYF.

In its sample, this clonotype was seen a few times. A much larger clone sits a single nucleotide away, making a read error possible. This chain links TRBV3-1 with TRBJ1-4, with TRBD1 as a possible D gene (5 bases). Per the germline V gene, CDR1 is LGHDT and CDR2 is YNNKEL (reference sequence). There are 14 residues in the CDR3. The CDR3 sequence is CASSRQRGNGKLFF. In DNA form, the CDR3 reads TGTGCCAGCAGTAGACAGAGAGGGAATGGAAAACTGTTTTTT.